The 3 T cell receptor beta chains below all came from one sample that was sequenced in a study of spatial heterogeneity in lung cancer. TCRdb analysed the 5' RACE reads with MiXCR anew, one entry per CDR3 protein. The sample holds about 12,000 distinct CDR3 sequences, roughly 6.4% seen once. Time point reported: sample taken at primary tumor resection. Unsorted whole RNA of tumor, nontumor lung or frozen PBMC was sequenced. This sample comprised normal lung tissue next to the tumor, obtained at surgery. These receptors originate from a male donor with early-stage non-small cell lung cancer.

This clonotype was observed many times. This chain uses TRBV12-3 or TRBV12-4 with TRBJ1-1; D is ambiguous. This CDR3 comprises 13 residues. V dropped 2 bases and J dropped 3 bases, with 7 bases sitting between them. CDR3 nucleotide sequence: TGTGCCAGCAGTTTATGGCAGGACACTGAAGCTTTCTTT. Its protein product is CASSLWQDTEAFF.

The rearrangement links TRBV29-1 to TRBJ1-4, with 10 bases fitting TRBD1. Germline values: CDR1 SQVTM, CDR2 ANQGSEA. V lost 4 bases, J lost 8 bases, and 1 base stayed unmatched. This CDR3 spans 12 amino acids. CDR3 nucleotide sequence: TGCAGCGTTGGGGACAGGGGCGAAAAACTGTTTTTT. Translation gives CSVGDRGEKLFF.

This clonotype has ten or more counts. The chain joins TRBV6-5 to TRBJ2-3; D is ambiguous. The CDR3 is 12 residues long. V was trimmed by 5 bases and J by 3 bases, leaving 6 bases between them. Germline CDR1 MNHEY, CDR2 SVGAGI. The CDR3 region has the DNA TGTGCCAGCAGTACGCCGACAGATACGCAGTATTTT. Protein sequence: CASSTPTDTQYF.